The 9 T cell receptor beta chains listed next were all sequenced from one sample in a study of blood T cell repertoires in COVID-19. Assay: immunoSEQ multiplex PCR; the TCRdb copy retains only in-frame clones and omits some. The table has around 50,000 clones, 75% to 90% seen once. Sequences were obtained from peripheral blood. These TCRs come from a woman older than 75 with COVID-19, enrolled during active disease.

In this sample, this clone turned up a few times. The chain recombines TRBV18 with TRBJ1-2; maybe TRBD1 (6 bases). V was shortened by 2 bases and J by 4 bases, with 11 bases between the two germline ends. The CDR3 sequence is 14 residues long. CDR1 is KGHSH and CDR2 is LQKENI in the germline V gene. The CDR3 protein is CASSPLGQFYGYTF. CDR3 DNA: TGTGCCAGCTCACCATTAGGACAGTTCTATGGCTACACCTTC. Full variable domain (remainder filled in from reference TRBV18 and TRBJ1-2): NAGVMQNPRHLVRRRGQEARLRCSPMKGHSHVYWYRQLPEEGLKFMVYLQKENIIDESGMPKERFSAEFPKEGPSILRIQQVVRGDSAAYFCASSPLGQFYGYTFGSGTRLTVV.

As regards this clone: The junction differs from germline at one of its ends, possibly a read error. The genes are TRBV7-7 and TRBJ1-5; D possibly corresponds to TRBD1 (6 bases). Germline CDR1 SSHAT, CDR2 FNYEAQ (reference sequence). The CDR3 has 17 amino acids. This CDR3 is CASSLAGTPYSNQPQHF. DNA for the CDR3: TGTGCTAGCAGCTTAGCGGGGACACCTTATAGCAATCAGCCCCAGCATTTT.

The gene calls are TRBV19 and TRBJ2-1, with a tentative D call TRBD1 (5 bases). V was shortened by 5 bases and J by 3 bases, with 14 bases between the two germline ends. The V gene's germline CDR1 is LNHDA and CDR2 SQIVND (reference sequence). The CDR3 totals 15 residues. CDR3 nucleotides: TGTGCCAGTAGTTCAGACAGTGGCTTCTACAATGAGCAGTTCTTC. Encoded protein: CASSSDSGFYNEQFF.

The chain couples TRBV5-1 to TRBJ2-1; 9 positions match TRBD1. The CDR3 is 14 amino acids. Germline-derived CDR1 and CDR2 are SGHRS and YFSETQ. Trimming took 6 bases from V and 4 from J; bases not matched to a gene: 5. The CDR3: CASNPGQGYNEQFF. The CDR3 nucleotides are TGCGCCAGCAATCCGGGACAGGGATACAATGAGCAGTTCTTC.

The gene calls are TRBV5-8 and TRBJ2-3; D may be TRBD2 (6 bases). Trimming pared 4 bases from V and 8 bases from J, leaving 23 bases between. There are 16 residues in the CDR3. Germline values: CDR1 SGHTS, CDR2 YDEGEE. The CDR3 region is CASSILTRTKKGTQYF. CDR3 nucleotide sequence: TGTGCCAGCAGCATCTTGACAAGGACTAAGAAGGGTACGCAGTATTTT.

The V gene is TRBV5-1, the J gene TRBJ2-1; TRBD2 aligns across 13 bases. Germline V gene data show CDR1 as SGHRS and CDR2 as YFSETQ. Unmatched junction bases numbered 4, after V lost 0 bases and J lost 7 bases. The CDR3 consists of 16 residues. The DNA for the CDR3 is TGCGCCAGCAGCTTGGCACTAGCGGGGGGGCAGAATGAGCAGTTCTTC. Translation gives CASSLALAGGQNEQFF.

Note on this clone: A junction end diverges from the germline sequence, so it may reflect a read error. The chain couples TRBV7-7 to TRBJ2-1; TRBD2 agrees at 9 bases. This CDR3 contains 18 residues. Looked up from germline, CDR1 is SSHAT and CDR2 is FNYEAQ (reference sequence). Here the CDR3 reads CASSPGPGSGGSYNEQFF. The CDR3 DNA is TGTGCTAGCAGCCCGGGGCCGGGTAGCGGGGGTTCCTACAATGAGCAGTTCTTC.

DNA for the CDR3: TGTGCCAGCAGCGTAGGGGGGACAGATTATTCAGATACGCAGTATTTT. Protein product: CASSVGGTDYSDTQYF. V gene TRBV9 combines with J gene TRBJ2-3; 7 bases are a match to TRBD1. The V gene end was trimmed by 0 bases and the J gene end by 4 bases; junction bases not matched to a gene: 8. This CDR3 comprises 16 residues. The germline V gene has CDR1 SGDLS and CDR2 YYNGEE.

This chain joins TRBV6-5 and TRBJ1-2; 7 nucleotides align to TRBD1. The junction had 10 bases not matched to a gene; V was cut back by 7 bases and J by 8 bases. The length of the CDR3 is 13 residues. Per the germline V gene, CDR1 is MNHEY and CDR2 is SVGAGI. CDR3: CASTPGQLTGYTF. Here the CDR3 DNA reads TGTGCCAGCACCCCGGGACAGCTTACGGGCTACACCTTC.